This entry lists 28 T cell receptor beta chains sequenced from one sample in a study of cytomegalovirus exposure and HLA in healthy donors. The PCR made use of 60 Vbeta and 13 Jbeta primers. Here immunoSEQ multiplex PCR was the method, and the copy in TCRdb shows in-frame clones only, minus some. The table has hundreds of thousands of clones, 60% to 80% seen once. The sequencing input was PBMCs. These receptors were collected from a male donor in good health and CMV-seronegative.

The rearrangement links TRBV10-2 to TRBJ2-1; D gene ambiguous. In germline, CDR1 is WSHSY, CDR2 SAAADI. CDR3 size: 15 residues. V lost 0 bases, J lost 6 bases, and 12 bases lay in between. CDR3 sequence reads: CASSESTSLRNEQFF. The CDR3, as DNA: TGCGCCAGCAGTGAGTCAACATCCCTCCGCAATGAGCAGTTCTTC.

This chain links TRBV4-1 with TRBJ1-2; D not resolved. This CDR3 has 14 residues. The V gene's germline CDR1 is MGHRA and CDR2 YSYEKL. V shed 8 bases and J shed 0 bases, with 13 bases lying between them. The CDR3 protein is CASGPTQANYGYTF. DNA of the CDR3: TGCGCCAGCGGTCCCACCCAGGCTAACTATGGCTACACCTTC.

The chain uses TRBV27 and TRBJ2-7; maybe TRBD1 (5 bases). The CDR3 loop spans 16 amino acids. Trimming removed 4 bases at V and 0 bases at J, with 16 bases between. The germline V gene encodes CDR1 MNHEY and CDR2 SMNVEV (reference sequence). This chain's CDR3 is CASSSILFDSSYEQYF. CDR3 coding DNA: TGTGCCAGCAGTTCCATCTTATTCGACAGCTCCTACGAGCAGTACTTC.

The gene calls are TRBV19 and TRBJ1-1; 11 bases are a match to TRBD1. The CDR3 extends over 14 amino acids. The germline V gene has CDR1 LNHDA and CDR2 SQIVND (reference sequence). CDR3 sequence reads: CVTGQGALNTEAFF. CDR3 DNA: TGTGTCACCGGACAGGGGGCGTTGAACACTGAAGCTTTCTTT.

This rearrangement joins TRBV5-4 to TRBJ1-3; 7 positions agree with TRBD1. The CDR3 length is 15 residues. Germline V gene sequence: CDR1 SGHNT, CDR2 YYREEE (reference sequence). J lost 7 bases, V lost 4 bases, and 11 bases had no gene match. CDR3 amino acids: CASSPGQLSGNTIYF. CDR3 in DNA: TGTGCCAGCAGCCCGGGACAGCTATCCGGGAACACCATATATTTT.

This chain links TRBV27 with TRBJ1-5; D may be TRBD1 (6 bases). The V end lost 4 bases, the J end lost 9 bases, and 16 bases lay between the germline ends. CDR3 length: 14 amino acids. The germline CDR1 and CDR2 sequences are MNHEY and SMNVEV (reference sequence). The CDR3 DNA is TGTGCCAGCAGTTCACCGGGACACCTAACGCCCCAGCATTTT. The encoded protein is CASSSPGHLTPQHF.

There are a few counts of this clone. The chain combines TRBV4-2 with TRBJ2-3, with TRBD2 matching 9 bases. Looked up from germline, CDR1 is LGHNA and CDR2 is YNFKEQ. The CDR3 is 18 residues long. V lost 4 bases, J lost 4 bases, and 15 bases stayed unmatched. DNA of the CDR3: TGTGCCAGCAGCCTTCCCGGGGGTGGCGGGGGGGCCTCAGATACGCAGTATTTT. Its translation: CASSLPGGGGGASDTQYF.

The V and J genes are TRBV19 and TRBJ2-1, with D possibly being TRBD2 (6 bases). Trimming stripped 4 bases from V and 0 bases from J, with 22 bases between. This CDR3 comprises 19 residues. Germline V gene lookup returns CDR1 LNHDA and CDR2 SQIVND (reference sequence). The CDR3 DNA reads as TGTGCCAGTAGTACCACCCGCCCAAGAACCGGGGGCTCCTACAATGAGCAGTTCTTC. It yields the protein CASSTTRPRTGGSYNEQFF.

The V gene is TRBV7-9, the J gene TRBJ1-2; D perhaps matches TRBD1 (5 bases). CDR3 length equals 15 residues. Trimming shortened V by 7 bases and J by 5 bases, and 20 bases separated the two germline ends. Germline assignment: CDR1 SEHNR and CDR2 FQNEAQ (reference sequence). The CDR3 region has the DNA TGTGCCAGCAACACCCCTTTTCGGCCAGGGTATGGCTACACCTTC. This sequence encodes CASNTPFRPGYGYTF.

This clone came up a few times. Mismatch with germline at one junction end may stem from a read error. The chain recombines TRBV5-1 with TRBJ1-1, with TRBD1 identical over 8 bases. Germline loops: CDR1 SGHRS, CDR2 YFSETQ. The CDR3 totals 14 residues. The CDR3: CASSRWTGNNEAFF. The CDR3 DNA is TGCGCCAGCAGCCGCTGGACAGGGAACAATGAAGCTTTCTTT.

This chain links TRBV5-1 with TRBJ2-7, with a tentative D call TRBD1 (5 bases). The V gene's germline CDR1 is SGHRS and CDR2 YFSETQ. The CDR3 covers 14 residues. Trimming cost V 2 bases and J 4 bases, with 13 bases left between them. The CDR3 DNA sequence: TGCGCCAGCAGCTTTTGGGGCTATTCTTACGAGCAGTACTTC. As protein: CASSFWGYSYEQYF.

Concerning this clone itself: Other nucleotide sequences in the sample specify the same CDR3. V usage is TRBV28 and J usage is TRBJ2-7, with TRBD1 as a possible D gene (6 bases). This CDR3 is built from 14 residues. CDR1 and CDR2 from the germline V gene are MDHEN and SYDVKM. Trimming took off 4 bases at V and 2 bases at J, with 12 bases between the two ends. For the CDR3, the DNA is TGTGCCAGCAGTTCTACAGGGAACGCCTACGAGCAGTACTTC. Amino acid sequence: CASSSTGNAYEQYF.

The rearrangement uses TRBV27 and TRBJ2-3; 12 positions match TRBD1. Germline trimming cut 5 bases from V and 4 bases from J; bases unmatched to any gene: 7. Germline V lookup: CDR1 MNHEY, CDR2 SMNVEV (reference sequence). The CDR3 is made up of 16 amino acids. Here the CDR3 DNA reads TGTGCCAGCAGTCCTCTGGGACAGGGGGCCCCAGATACGCAGTATTTT. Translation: CASSPLGQGAPDTQYF.

CDR3 region: CASSSGLAGRIADTQYF. The CDR3 DNA follows: TGCGCCAGCAGCTCCGGACTAGCGGGGAGAATCGCAGATACGCAGTATTTT. The chain combines TRBV5-1 with TRBJ2-3, with 12 bases fitting TRBD2. Germline CDR1 reads SGHRS; CDR2 reads YFSETQ. With 3 bases clipped from V and 4 bases from J, the junction kept 9 bases outside the gene matches. The CDR3 contains 17 residues.

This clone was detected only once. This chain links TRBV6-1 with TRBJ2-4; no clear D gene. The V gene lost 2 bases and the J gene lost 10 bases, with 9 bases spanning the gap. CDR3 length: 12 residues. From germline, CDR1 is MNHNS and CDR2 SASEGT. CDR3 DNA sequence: TGTGCCAGCAGTGAAAATATCAGGATTCAGTACTTC. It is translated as CASSENIRIQYF.

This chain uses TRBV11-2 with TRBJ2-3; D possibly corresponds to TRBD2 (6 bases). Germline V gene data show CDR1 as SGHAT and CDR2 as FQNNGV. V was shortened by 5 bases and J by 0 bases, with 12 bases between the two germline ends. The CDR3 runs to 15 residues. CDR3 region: CASSPGLRSTDTQYF. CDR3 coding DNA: TGTGCCAGCAGCCCGGGACTCCGAAGCACAGATACGCAGTATTTT.

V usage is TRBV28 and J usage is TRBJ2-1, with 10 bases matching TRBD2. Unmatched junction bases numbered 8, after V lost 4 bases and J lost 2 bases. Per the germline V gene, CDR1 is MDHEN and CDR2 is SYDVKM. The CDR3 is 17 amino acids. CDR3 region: CASSYPSGGAAYNEQFF. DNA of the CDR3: TGTGCCAGCAGTTACCCGAGCGGGGGGGCCGCCTACAATGAGCAGTTCTTC.

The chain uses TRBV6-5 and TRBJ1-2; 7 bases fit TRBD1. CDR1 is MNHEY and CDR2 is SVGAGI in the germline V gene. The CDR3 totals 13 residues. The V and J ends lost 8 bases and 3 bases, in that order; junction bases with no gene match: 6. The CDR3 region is CASGGDRDYGYTF. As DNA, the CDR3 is TGTGCCAGCGGGGGAGACAGGGACTATGGCTACACCTTC.

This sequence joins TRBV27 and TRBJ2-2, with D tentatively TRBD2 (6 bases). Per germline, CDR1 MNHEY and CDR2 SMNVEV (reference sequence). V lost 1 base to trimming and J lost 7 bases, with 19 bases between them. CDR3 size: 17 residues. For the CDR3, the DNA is TGTGCCAGCAGTTTATTTCCCCGGGACTTCTATGGCGGGGAGCTGTTTTTT. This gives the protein CASSLFPRDFYGGELFF.

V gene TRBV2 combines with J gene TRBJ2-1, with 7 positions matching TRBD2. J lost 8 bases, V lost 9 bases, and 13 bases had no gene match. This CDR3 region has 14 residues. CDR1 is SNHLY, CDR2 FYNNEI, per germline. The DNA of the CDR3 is TGTGCCAGTTTTGCGGGAGTTGCGACGGATGAGCAGTTCTTC. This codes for CASFAGVATDEQFF.

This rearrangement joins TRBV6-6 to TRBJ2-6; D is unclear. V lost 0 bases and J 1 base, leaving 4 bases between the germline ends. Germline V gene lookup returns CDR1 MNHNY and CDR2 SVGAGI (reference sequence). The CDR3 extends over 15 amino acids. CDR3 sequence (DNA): TGTGCCAGCAGTTACTCCGGGTCTGGGGCCAACGTCCTGACTTTC. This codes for CASSYSGSGANVLTF.

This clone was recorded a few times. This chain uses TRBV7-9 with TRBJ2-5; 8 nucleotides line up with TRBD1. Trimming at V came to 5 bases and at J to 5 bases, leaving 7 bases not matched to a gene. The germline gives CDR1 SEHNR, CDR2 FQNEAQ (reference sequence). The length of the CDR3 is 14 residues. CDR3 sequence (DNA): TGTGCCAGCAGCCGTAAGACAGGGGTTGAGACCCAGTACTTC. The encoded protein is CASSRKTGVETQYF.

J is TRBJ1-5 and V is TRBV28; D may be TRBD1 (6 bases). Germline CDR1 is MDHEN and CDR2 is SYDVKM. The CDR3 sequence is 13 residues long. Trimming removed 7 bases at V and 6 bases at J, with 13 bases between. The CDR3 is CASIRGGGQPQHF. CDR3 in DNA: TGTGCCAGCATAAGGGGGGGCGGTCAGCCCCAGCATTTT.

This CDR3 reads CASSYMGMDRDRGPQPQHF. The CDR3 nucleotides read TGTGCCAGCAGTTACATGGGGATGGACCGGGACAGGGGGCCCCAGCCCCAGCATTTT. V and J are TRBV28 and TRBJ1-5; 12 positions agree with TRBD1. The germline V gene encodes CDR1 MDHEN and CDR2 SYDVKM. There are 19 residues in the CDR3. The J segment lost 7 bases and the V segment lost 4 bases, leaving 17 bases of the junction unmatched.

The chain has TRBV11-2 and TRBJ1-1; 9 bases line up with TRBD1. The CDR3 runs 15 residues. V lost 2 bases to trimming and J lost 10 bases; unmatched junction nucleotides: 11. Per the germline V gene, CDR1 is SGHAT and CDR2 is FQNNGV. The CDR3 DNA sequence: TGTGCCAGCAGCTTACTCGGGACAGGGATAGGGTCAGCTTTCTTT. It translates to CASSLLGTGIGSAFF.

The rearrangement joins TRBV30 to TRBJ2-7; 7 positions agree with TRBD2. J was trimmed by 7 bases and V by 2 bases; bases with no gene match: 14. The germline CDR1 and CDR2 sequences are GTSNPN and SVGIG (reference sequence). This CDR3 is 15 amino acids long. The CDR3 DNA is TGTGCCTGGAGTTGGGGGAGGGCCCGATCGGGGGAGCAGTACTTC. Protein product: CAWSWGRARSGEQYF.

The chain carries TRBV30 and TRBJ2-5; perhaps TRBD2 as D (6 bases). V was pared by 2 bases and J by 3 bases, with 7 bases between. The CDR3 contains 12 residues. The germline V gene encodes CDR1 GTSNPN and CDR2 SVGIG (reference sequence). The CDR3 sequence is CAWSWGEETQYF. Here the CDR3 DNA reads TGTGCCTGGAGTTGGGGGGAAGAGACCCAGTACTTC.

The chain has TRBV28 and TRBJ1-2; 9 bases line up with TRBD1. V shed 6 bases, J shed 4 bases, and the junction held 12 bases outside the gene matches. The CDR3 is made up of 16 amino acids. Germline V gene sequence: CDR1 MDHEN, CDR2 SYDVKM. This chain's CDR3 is CASRPRPGTGIYGYTF. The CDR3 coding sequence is TGTGCCAGCAGACCCCGTCCCGGGACAGGGATCTATGGCTACACCTTC.